The source of this TCR beta chain is a study of blood T cell repertoires in COVID-19. Study as a whole: The origin of the acute and convalescent COVID-19 samples was the United States, Italy and Spain. PBMCs, B-cell-depleted T cells, or T cells provided the cDNA or gDNA that made up the material.

Original processing methods: Amplifying reference gene primers gave estimates of nucleated cell counts. Sequenced by immunoSEQ multiplex PCR; TCRdb stores in-frame clones only, minus some. V and J calls plus clone size are reproduced from that table; the DNA served to infer D and trimming. The sample includes tens of thousands of clones, about 91% of them seen just once. The V end lost 5 bases, the J end lost 2 bases, and 8 bases lay between the germline ends. This CDR3 region has 13 residues. Germline CDR1 reads SEHNR; CDR2 reads FQNEAQ (reference sequence). Sequencing was carried out using peripheral blood. The rearrangement uses TRBV7-9 and TRBJ2-3; D unclear. This sequence was found in a human donor with active COVID-19. The donor label of this sample is uncertain. The CDR3: CASSPTPTDTQYF. The CDR3 nucleotides are TGTGCCAGCAGCCCTACCCCCACAGATACGCAGTATTTT.